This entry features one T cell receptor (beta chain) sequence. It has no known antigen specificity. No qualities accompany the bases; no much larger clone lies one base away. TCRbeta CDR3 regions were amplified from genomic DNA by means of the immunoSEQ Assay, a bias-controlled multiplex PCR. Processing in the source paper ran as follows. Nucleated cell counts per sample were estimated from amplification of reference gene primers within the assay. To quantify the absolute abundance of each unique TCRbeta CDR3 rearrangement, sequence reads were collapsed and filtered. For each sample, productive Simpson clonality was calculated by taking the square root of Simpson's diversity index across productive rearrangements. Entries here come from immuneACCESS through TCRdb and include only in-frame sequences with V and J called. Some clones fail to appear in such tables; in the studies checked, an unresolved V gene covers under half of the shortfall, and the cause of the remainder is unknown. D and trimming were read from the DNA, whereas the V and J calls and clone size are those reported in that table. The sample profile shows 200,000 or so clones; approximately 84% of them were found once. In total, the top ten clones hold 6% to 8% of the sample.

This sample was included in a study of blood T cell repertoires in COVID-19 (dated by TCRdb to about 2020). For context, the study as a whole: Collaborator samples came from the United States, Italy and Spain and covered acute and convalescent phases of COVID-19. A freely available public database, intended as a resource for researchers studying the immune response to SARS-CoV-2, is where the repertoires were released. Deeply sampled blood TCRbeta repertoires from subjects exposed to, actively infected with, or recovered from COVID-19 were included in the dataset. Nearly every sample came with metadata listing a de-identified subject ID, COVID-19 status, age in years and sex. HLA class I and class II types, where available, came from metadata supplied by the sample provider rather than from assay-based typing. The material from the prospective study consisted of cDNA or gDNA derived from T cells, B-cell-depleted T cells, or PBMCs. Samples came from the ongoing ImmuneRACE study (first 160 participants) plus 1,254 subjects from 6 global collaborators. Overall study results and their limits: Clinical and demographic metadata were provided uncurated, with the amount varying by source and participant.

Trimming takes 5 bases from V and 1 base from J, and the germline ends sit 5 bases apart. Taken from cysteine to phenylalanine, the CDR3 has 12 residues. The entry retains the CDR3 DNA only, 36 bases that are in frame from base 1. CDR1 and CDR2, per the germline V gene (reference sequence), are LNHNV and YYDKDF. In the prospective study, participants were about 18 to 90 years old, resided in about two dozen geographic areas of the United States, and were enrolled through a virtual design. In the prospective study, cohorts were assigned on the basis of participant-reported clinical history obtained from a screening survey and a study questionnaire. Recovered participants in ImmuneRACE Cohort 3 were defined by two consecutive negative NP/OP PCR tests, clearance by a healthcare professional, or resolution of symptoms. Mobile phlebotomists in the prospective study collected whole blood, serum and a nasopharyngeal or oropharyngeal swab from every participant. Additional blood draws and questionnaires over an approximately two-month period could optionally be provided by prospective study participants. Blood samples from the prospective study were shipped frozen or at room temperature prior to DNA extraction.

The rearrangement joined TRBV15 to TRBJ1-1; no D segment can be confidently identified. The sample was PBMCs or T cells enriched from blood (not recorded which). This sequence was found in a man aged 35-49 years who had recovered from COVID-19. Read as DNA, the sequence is TGTGCCACCAGCGTTAGGAACACTGAAGCTTTCTTT. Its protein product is CATSVRNTEAFF.